Following are 31 T cell receptor beta chains from one sample sequenced in a study of blood T cell repertoires in COVID-19. TCRdb keeps only in-frame clones here, not all; method: immunoSEQ multiplex PCR. Of about 120,000 clones in the sample, about four fifths were seen once. Sequencing input: peripheral blood. The source of these receptors is a human donor in a cohort sampled during active COVID-19.

The rearrangement uses TRBV9 and TRBJ2-1; D perhaps matches TRBD2 (6 bases). In germline, CDR1 is SGDLS, CDR2 YYNGEE. The germline V and J ends were trimmed by 4 bases and 7 bases, with 12 bases remaining between them. The CDR3 consists of 13 residues. The CDR3 sequence: CASSSAGRNEQFF. The CDR3 coding sequence is TGTGCCAGCAGCTCCGCGGGGAGGAATGAGCAGTTCTTC.

The chain employs TRBV7-9 and TRBJ1-1; D may be TRBD1 (6 bases). In germline, CDR1 is SEHNR, CDR2 FQNEAQ (reference sequence). V lost 11 bases and J 1 base, leaving 11 bases between the germline ends. This CDR3 region has 12 residues. CDR3 region: CASGATNTEAFF. In DNA, the CDR3 is TGTGCCTCAGGGGCTACGAACACTGAAGCTTTCTTT.

This clone was picked up one time. CDR3 DNA sequence: TGTGCCAGCAGCCCCAGGGGGCCTGGGAATCAGCCCCAGCATTTT. Its protein product is CASSPRGPGNQPQHF. The rearrangement uses TRBV4-2 and TRBJ1-5, with TRBD1 matching over 8 bases. This CDR3 has 15 amino acids. J gave up 4 bases and V 4 bases, and 6 bases lay outside the gene matches. From germline, CDR1 is LGHNA and CDR2 YNFKEQ.

This chain joins TRBV28 and TRBJ2-3; 7 bases line up with TRBD2. The CDR3 is 14 residues long. V shed 7 bases and J 3 bases; nucleotides not matched to a gene: 7. CDR1 is MDHEN, CDR2 SYDVKM, per germline. Written as DNA, the CDR3 is TGTGCCAGCAATCAGGCGGGAGAGACAGATACGCAGTATTTT. It encodes CASNQAGETDTQYF.

The chain links TRBV19 to TRBJ1-1; no firm D call. Germline V gene sequence: CDR1 LNHDA, CDR2 SQIVND (reference sequence). With 6 bases removed from V and 5 bases from J, the gap between germline ends came to 16 bases. The CDR3 sequence is 14 residues long. CDR3 nucleotide sequence: TGTGCCAGTAGCCCCTCTTCCGCTAGGACTGAAGCTTTCTTT. It codes for CASSPSSARTEAFF.

This clone was seen more than once but under ten times. J is TRBJ2-5 and V is TRBV19; the D gene is possibly TRBD1 (6 bases). Germline-derived CDR1 and CDR2 are LNHDA and SQIVND (reference sequence). The CDR3 sequence is 14 residues long. V shed 1 base and J shed 2 bases, with 8 bases lying between them. CDR3 protein: CASSIGRGQETQYF. DNA of the CDR3: TGTGCCAGTAGTATAGGCAGGGGACAAGAGACCCAGTACTTC.

This clone was counted once. The J gene is TRBJ2-7, the V gene TRBV5-6; a weak D match, TRBD1 (6 bases). Trimming left V 4 bases short and J 2 bases short, with 25 bases between. CDR1 SGHDT and CDR2 YYEEEE come from the germline V gene. The CDR3 totals 18 residues. CDR3 DNA: TGTGCCAGCAGCAACCCGTCCGGGACAAGGGACCATGCCTACGAGCAGTACTTC. Amino acids: CASSNPSGTRDHAYEQYF.

The chain has TRBV6-2 or TRBV6-3 and TRBJ1-1; D is unresolved. This CDR3 contains 14 residues. The V gene lost 2 bases and the J gene lost 4 bases, with 11 bases spanning the gap. The germline gives CDR1 MNHEY, CDR2 SVGEGT. The CDR3: CASSYDEGFTEAFF. The CDR3 DNA sequence: TGTGCCAGCAGTTACGACGAGGGTTTCACTGAAGCTTTCTTT.

A remark on this clone: Compared with germline, one end of the junction differs, possibly owing to a read error. The rearrangement joins TRBV6-1 to TRBJ2-7; D may be TRBD1 (6 bases). This CDR3 contains 14 residues. The germline V gene has CDR1 MNHNS and CDR2 SASEGT. The CDR3 sequence is CASREGRGPDEQYF. The CDR3 DNA reads TGTGCCAGCAGAGAAGGCAGGGGTCCCGACGAGCAGTACTTC.

The chain carries TRBV6-2 or TRBV6-3 and TRBJ2-3; tentative D call: TRBD1 (6 bases). Germline-derived CDR1 and CDR2 are MNHEY and SVGEGT. The V and J ends lost 0 bases and 6 bases respectively, with 10 bases between them. The CDR3 is 14 residues long. The CDR3 DNA is TGTGCCAGCAGTTACTCTACAGGGTCGGATACGCAGTATTTT. Translating gives CASSYSTGSDTQYF.

J is TRBJ1-1 and V is TRBV7-3, with D possibly being TRBD1 (6 bases). Germline CDR1 is SGHTA and CDR2 is FQGTGA. The CDR3 is 15 amino acids. Trimming pared 0 bases from V and 7 bases from J, leaving 15 bases between. CDR3 sequence reads: CASSLTLGGQNEAFF. The DNA of the CDR3 is TGTGCCAGCAGCTTAACGCTCGGGGGGCAGAATGAAGCTTTCTTT.

V and J are TRBV9 and TRBJ2-1; 8 nucleotides align to TRBD2. Germline loops: CDR1 SGDLS, CDR2 YYNGEE. The CDR3 loop spans 15 amino acids. The V gene end was trimmed by 4 bases and the J gene end by 7 bases; junction bases not matched to a gene: 10. This chain's CDR3 is CASSPQAGRGNEQFF. The CDR3 DNA follows: TGTGCCAGCAGCCCCCAAGCCGGGAGGGGGAATGAGCAGTTCTTC.

The CDR3 protein is CASSLLQGAYNEQFF. Written as DNA, the CDR3 is TGTGCCAGCAGCTTATTGCAGGGGGCCTACAATGAGCAGTTCTTC. The V call is TRBV7-9, the J call TRBJ2-1, with TRBD1 identical over 7 bases. Germline CDR1 reads SEHNR; CDR2 reads FQNEAQ (reference sequence). CDR3 length: 15 residues. J was trimmed by 2 bases and V by 2 bases; bases with no gene match: 3.

The gene calls are TRBV19 and TRBJ2-6; D is uncertain. In germline, CDR1 is LNHDA, CDR2 SQIVND (reference sequence). V lost 2 bases to trimming and J lost 0 bases, with 5 bases between them. The CDR3 is 15 residues long. Here the CDR3 DNA reads TGTGCCAGTAGTATAATCCACTCTGGGGCCAACGTCCTGACTTTC. Protein: CASSIIHSGANVLTF.

The CDR3 reads CASSMRTSGTYEQYF. The CDR3 DNA is TGTGCCAGCAGCATGCGGACTAGCGGGACCTACGAGCAGTACTTC. The gene calls are TRBV5-4 and TRBJ2-7; the match to TRBD2 covers 12 bases. J gave up 2 bases and V 4 bases, and 4 bases lay outside the gene matches. CDR1 is SGHNT, CDR2 YYREEE, per germline (reference sequence). The CDR3 spans 15 residues.

The gene calls are TRBV28 and TRBJ2-6; D might be TRBD1 (5 bases). The CDR3 extends over 12 amino acids. Germline CDR1 is MDHEN and CDR2 is SYDVKM. V dropped 4 bases and J dropped 10 bases, with 8 bases sitting between them. CDR3 region: CASSSQGNVLTF. CDR3 in DNA: TGTGCCAGCAGTTCGCAGGGAAACGTCCTGACTTTC.

CDR3 bases: TGTGCCAGCAGCATCCTCCCCCGGGGGAGCACAGATACGCAGTATTTT. Amino acid sequence: CASSILPRGSTDTQYF. The chain recombines TRBV9 with TRBJ2-3; tentative D call: TRBD2 (6 bases). V was pared by 4 bases and J by 0 bases, with 15 bases between. Germline V gives CDR1 SGDLS, CDR2 YYNGEE. This CDR3 spans 16 amino acids.

The chain carries TRBV15 and TRBJ1-1; D is unresolved. Trimming took off 6 bases at V and 6 bases at J, with 20 bases between the two ends. Per germline, CDR1 LNHNV and CDR2 YYDKDF (reference sequence). This CDR3 region has 15 residues. The CDR3 loop reads CATSKNPPRAPEAFF. DNA of the CDR3: TGTGCCACCAGTAAGAACCCCCCGAGGGCACCTGAAGCTTTCTTT.

This rearrangement joins TRBV7-2 to TRBJ1-1; 9 bases fit TRBD1. V lost 5 bases to trimming and J lost 0 bases; unmatched junction nucleotides: 4. The CDR3 runs 15 residues. CDR1 is SGHTA and CDR2 is FQGNSA in the germline V gene. The CDR3: CASSTGTGMNTEAFF. In nucleotides, the CDR3 is TGTGCCAGCAGCACCGGGACAGGGATGAACACTGAAGCTTTCTTT.

The chain employs TRBV5-1 and TRBJ1-3; D is perhaps TRBD1 (6 bases). V dropped 0 bases and J dropped 4 bases, with 8 bases sitting between them. The CDR3 runs 14 residues. Germline CDR1 reads SGHRS; CDR2 reads YFSETQ. The CDR3 DNA reads TGCGCCAGCAGCTTGGAAGGGACAGGAAACACCATATATTTT. Its translation is CASSLEGTGNTIYF.

This clone was seen a few times. This chain uses TRBV14 with TRBJ1-2, with D unclear. Germline V gene sequence: CDR1 SGHDN, CDR2 FVKESK. V dropped 0 bases and J dropped 8 bases, with 16 bases sitting between them. The CDR3 length is 15 residues. The CDR3 DNA follows: TGTGCCAGCAGCCAAGAGCAACCCGACCTAGAGGGCTACACCTTC. Encoded protein: CASSQEQPDLEGYTF.

In its sample, this clone was seen a few times. This rearrangement joins TRBV7-9 to TRBJ2-7; perhaps TRBD1 as D (7 bases). Trimming stripped 5 bases from V and 2 bases from J, with 13 bases between. This CDR3 comprises 14 residues. Per germline, CDR1 SEHNR and CDR2 FQNEAQ (reference sequence). In DNA form, the CDR3 reads TGTGCCAGCAGCGCGGGGACAGAGACCTACGAGCAGTACTTC. Its protein is CASSAGTETYEQYF.

This chain joins TRBV4-3 and TRBJ2-7; 10 positions agree with TRBD1. This CDR3 comprises 15 residues. Unmatched junction bases numbered 4, after V lost 0 bases and J lost 5 bases. Germline V gene data show CDR1 as LGHNA and CDR2 as YSLEER. The CDR3 protein is CASSQEGQGFDEQYF. The CDR3 DNA follows: TGCGCCAGCAGCCAAGAGGGACAGGGGTTCGACGAGCAGTACTTC.

The chain joins TRBV5-1 to TRBJ2-1, with D maybe TRBD2 (5 bases). The V end was cut by 1 base, the J end by 7 bases, with 9 bases between. CDR1 SGHRS and CDR2 YFSETQ come from the germline V gene. The CDR3 length is 13 residues. In DNA form, the CDR3 reads TGCGCCAGCAGCTTGTTGTCGGGGAATGAGCAGTTCTTC. Its protein product is CASSLLSGNEQFF.

This clone was observed once. The chain employs TRBV7-3 and TRBJ2-1; 9 bases fit TRBD1. The junction had 12 bases not matched to a gene; V was cut back by 0 bases and J by 0 bases. This CDR3 is 20 amino acids long. Germline CDR1 SGHTA, CDR2 FQGTGA. The CDR3 region is CASSLTASDRGAYSYNEQFF. Here the CDR3 DNA reads TGTGCCAGCAGCTTAACGGCCTCCGACAGGGGGGCCTACTCCTACAATGAGCAGTTCTTC.

This clone has ten or more counts. V is TRBV2 and J is TRBJ1-2; 8 positions agree with TRBD1. The CDR3 length is 14 residues. CDR1 is SNHLY and CDR2 is FYNNEI in the germline V gene. The V gene end was trimmed by 1 base and the J gene end by 7 bases; junction bases not matched to a gene: 5. The CDR3 nucleotides read TGTGCCAGCAGTGAAGACAGGGGGATGGGTGGCTACACCTTC. Its protein is CASSEDRGMGGYTF.

V and J are TRBV5-4 and TRBJ1-4; a possible D gene is TRBD1 (6 bases). In germline, CDR1 is SGHNT, CDR2 YYREEE (reference sequence). The CDR3 has 15 residues. Trimming stripped 2 bases from V and 6 bases from J, with 14 bases between. The CDR3 nucleotides are TGTGCCAGCAGCTTAAACAGGGCGATAGATGAAAAACTGTTTTTT. Its translation is CASSLNRAIDEKLFF.

This chain links TRBV11-3 with TRBJ2-7; possibly TRBD2 for D (6 bases). The CDR3 is made up of 14 amino acids. Trimming cost V 0 bases and J 13 bases, with 19 bases left between them. CDR1 SGHNT and CDR2 YENEEA come from the germline V gene. CDR3 nucleotide sequence: TGTGCCAGCAGCTTAGATAGAACCGGGACTCTCATCTACTTC. It translates to CASSLDRTGTLIYF.

This clone was detected only a few times. The chain recombines TRBV7-9 with TRBJ1-2; 10 positions agree with TRBD1. The germline CDR1 and CDR2 sequences are SEHNR and FQNEAQ (reference sequence). This CDR3 spans 18 amino acids. V lost 4 bases to trimming and J lost 0 bases; unmatched junction nucleotides: 11. CDR3 DNA: TGTGCCAGCAGCTCCCCCCCAGGGACAGGGGTATCTAACTATGGCTACACCTTC. It translates to CASSSPPGTGVSNYGYTF. Together with reference TRBV7-9 and TRBJ1-2, the CDR3 gives the full variable domain: DTGVSQNPRHKITKRGQNVTFRCDPISEHNRLYWYRQTLGQGPEFLTYFQNEAQLEKSRLLSDRFSAERPKGSFSTLEIQRTEQGDSAMYLCASSSPPGTGVSNYGYTFGSGTRLTVV.

This chain joins TRBV10-3 and TRBJ1-2, with D unclear. CDR3 size: 14 residues. The V gene lost 4 bases and the J gene lost 2 bases, with 11 bases spanning the gap. Looked up from germline, CDR1 is ENHRY and CDR2 is SYGVKD. CDR3 DNA: TGTGCCATCAGTGGCTCGGGGTTGAACTATGGCTACACCTTC. It translates to CAISGSGLNYGYTF.

The CDR3 region has the DNA TGTGCCAGCAGCCCCGGACTAGCGGGATTTGGAGATACGCAGTATTTT. Protein sequence: CASSPGLAGFGDTQYF. The chain combines TRBV5-5 with TRBJ2-3; 12 nucleotides agree with TRBD2. V was pared by 4 bases and J by 5 bases, with 8 bases of the junction left unmatched. This CDR3 comprises 16 residues. In germline, CDR1 is SGHKS, CDR2 YYEKEE (reference sequence).